A selection of T cell receptor beta chains follows, all from one sample in a study of cytomegalovirus exposure and HLA in healthy donors. The protocol was immunoSEQ multiplex PCR, while the TCRdb copy is restricted to in-frame clones and leaves out a portion. The sample carries 150,000 to 200,000 clones, about 77% recorded once. Sequencing input: PBMCs. Receptor source: a woman aged 25 to 39 in good health and CMV-seropositive. Both conserved end residues are part of each CDR3. The D gene is left open where the match is weak. Clone size is stated in some rows and not others, as once, few, many or a class when expanded.

D gene,V gene,clone size,J gene,CDR3 protein,CDR3 DNA
-,TRBV27,-,TRBJ2-7,CASTPRRGEQYF,TGTGCCAGCACCCCTCGTCGGGGCGAGCAGTACTTC
-,TRBV7-6,-,TRBJ1-5,CASSPGGDSNQPQHF,TGTGCCAGCAGCCCGGGAGGGGATAGCAATCAGCCCCAGCATTTT
TRBD1,TRBV5-1,-,TRBJ1-2,CASSLRDSDYGYTF,TGCGCCAGCAGCCTCCGGGACAGCGATTATGGCTACACCTTC
TRBD1,TRBV18,-,TRBJ1-4,CASSPDRGNEKLFF,TGTGCCAGCTCACCGGACAGGGGAAATGAAAAACTGTTTTTT
-,TRBV27,-,TRBJ2-1,CASSFRLPYNEQFF,TGTGCCAGCAGTTTTCGGTTGCCCTACAATGAGCAGTTCTTC
TRBD1,TRBV6-5,-,TRBJ2-7,CASSYPRQGAYEQYF,TGTGCCAGCAGTTACCCCAGACAGGGGGCCTACGAGCAGTACTTC
-,TRBV4-1,once,TRBJ2-1,CASSQVWGAFDVYNEQFF,TGCGCCAGCAGCCAAGTTTGGGGAGCCTTTGACGTCTACAATGAGCAGTTCTTC
TRBD2,TRBV5-1,-,TRBJ2-7,CASSPSGSSYEQYF,TGCGCCAGCAGCCCTAGCGGGAGTTCCTACGAGCAGTACTTC
TRBD1,TRBV6-1,-,TRBJ2-5,CASSVGTGFQETQYF,TGTGCCAGCAGTGTGGGGACAGGGTTCCAAGAGACCCAGTACTTC
TRBD1,TRBV7-3,-,TRBJ2-5,CASCRGRGETQYF,TGTGCCAGCTGCAGGGGGCGCGGAGAGACCCAGTACTTC
-,TRBV11-3,-,TRBJ1-3,CASSLYIRRVSGNTIYF,TGTGCCAGCAGCTTATATATTCGGCGGGTCTCTGGAAACACCATATATTTT
TRBD1,TRBV6-1,-,TRBJ2-1,CASRDRGTNEQFF,TGTGCCAGCAGAGACAGGGGGACGAATGAGCAGTTCTTC
TRBD1,TRBV6-1,-,TRBJ2-5,CASRTGGRETQYF,TGTGCCAGCAGGACAGGGGGCAGGGAGACCCAGTACTTC
-,TRBV7-9,-,TRBJ2-2,CASSLARGNTGELFF,TGTGCCAGCAGCTTAGCCCGAGGAAACACCGGGGAGCTGTTTTTT
-,TRBV4-3,-,TRBJ1-2,CASSQDPSAAGDYGYTF,TGCGCCAGCAGCCAAGACCCCTCGGCGGCAGGGGACTATGGCTACACCTTC
-,TRBV6-5,-,TRBJ2-1,CASSRGGGSEQFF,TGTGCCAGCAGTCGGGGTGGGGGCAGTGAGCAGTTCTTC
TRBD1,TRBV10-3,-,TRBJ2-7,CAISELGTGQDEQYF,TGTGCCATCAGTGAGCTCGGGACAGGGCAGGACGAGCAGTACTTC
TRBD1,TRBV19,-,TRBJ1-1,CASSLDGQGGAEAFF,TGTGCCAGTAGTCTAGACGGACAGGGTGGGGCTGAAGCTTTCTTT
TRBD2,TRBV29-1,-,TRBJ2-7,CSVGSGVAYEQYF,TGCAGCGTTGGGAGCGGGGTAGCCTACGAGCAGTACTTC
-,TRBV5-1,-,TRBJ2-3,CASSSAQGRPTDTQYF,TGCGCCAGCAGCTCCGCTCAGGGCCGGCCCACAGATACGCAGTATTTT
-,TRBV6-1,-,TRBJ2-1,CASSGLRGGGAGNEQFF,TGTGCCAGCAGTGGGCTTCGGGGTGGGGGCGCTGGCAATGAGCAGTTCTTC
TRBD1,TRBV7-3,-,TRBJ2-5,CASSLTGGEETQYF,TGTGCCAGCAGCTTAACAGGGGGCGAAGAGACCCAGTACTTC
-,TRBV5-1,-,TRBJ2-7,CASSLVLRAGTYEQYF,TGCGCCAGCAGCTTGGTCCTGCGGGCAGGAACCTACGAGCAGTACTTC
-,TRBV29-1,-,TRBJ1-5,CSAKGANQPQHF,TGCAGCGCTAAAGGGGCAAATCAGCCCCAGCATTTT
-,TRBV6-6,once,TRBJ2-3,CASSDPRGNTDTQYF,TGTGCCAGCAGCGACCCAAGGGGGAACACAGATACGCAGTATTTT
-,TRBV10-1,-,TRBJ2-3,CASSDLPRDTQYF,TGCGCCAGCAGTGATCTACCAAGAGATACGCAGTATTTT
-,TRBV2,-,TRBJ2-1,CASSEARASAPGNEQFF,TGTGCCAGCAGTGAAGCTCGGGCTAGCGCCCCTGGCAATGAGCAGTTCTTC
-,TRBV27,-,TRBJ1-2,CASSPSSQGVYTF,TGTGCCAGCAGCCCCTCTTCCCAAGGAGTCTACACCTTC
-,TRBV28,-,TRBJ1-4,CASSPSTGRINEKLFF,TGTGCCAGCAGTCCTTCGACGGGGAGGATTAATGAAAAACTGTTTTTT
TRBD1,TRBV4-1,-,TRBJ2-1,CASSLRTGWDEQFF,TGCGCCAGCAGCCTCCGGACAGGTTGGGATGAGCAGTTCTTC
-,TRBV19,-,TRBJ1-2,CASKPPGTYGYGYTF,TGTGCCAGTAAGCCCCCCGGGACATATGGCTATGGCTACACCTTC
TRBD1,TRBV10-2,-,TRBJ1-4,CASSSRDRDLEKLFF,TGCGCCAGCAGTTCACGGGACAGGGATTTGGAAAAACTGTTTTTT
-,TRBV6-6,few,TRBJ2-7,CASSYPPEGSYEQYF,TGTGCCAGCAGTTACCCCCCCGAGGGCTCCTACGAGCAGTACTTC
TRBD1,TRBV5-1,few,TRBJ2-7,CASSFRSAGGESYEQYF,TGCGCCAGCAGCTTCCGATCAGCAGGGGGCGAGTCCTACGAGCAGTACTTC
-,TRBV7-2,few,TRBJ1-3,CASSLRIEGVGSGNTIYF,TGTGCCAGCAGCCTTAGAATAGAAGGGGTGGGCTCTGGAAACACCATATATTTT
-,TRBV7-9,-,TRBJ2-7,CASSLRGSHEQYF,TGTGCCAGCAGCTTACGAGGGAGCCACGAGCAGTACTTC
-,TRBV7-9,-,TRBJ1-3,CASSSPGYEGGYTIYF,TGTGCCAGCAGCTCCCCGGGCTACGAAGGGGGATACACCATATATTTT
TRBD2,TRBV4-1,-,TRBJ2-7,CASSQDLRGVSYEQYF,TGCGCCAGCAGCCAAGATTTGCGGGGGGTATCCTACGAGCAGTACTTC
-,TRBV5-1,-,TRBJ2-7,CASRSDGYEQYF,TGCGCCAGCAGGAGCGACGGCTACGAGCAGTACTTC
-,TRBV29-1,-,TRBJ1-1,CSVVGLGSTEAFF,TGCAGCGTTGTTGGGCTGGGGAGCACTGAAGCTTTCTTT